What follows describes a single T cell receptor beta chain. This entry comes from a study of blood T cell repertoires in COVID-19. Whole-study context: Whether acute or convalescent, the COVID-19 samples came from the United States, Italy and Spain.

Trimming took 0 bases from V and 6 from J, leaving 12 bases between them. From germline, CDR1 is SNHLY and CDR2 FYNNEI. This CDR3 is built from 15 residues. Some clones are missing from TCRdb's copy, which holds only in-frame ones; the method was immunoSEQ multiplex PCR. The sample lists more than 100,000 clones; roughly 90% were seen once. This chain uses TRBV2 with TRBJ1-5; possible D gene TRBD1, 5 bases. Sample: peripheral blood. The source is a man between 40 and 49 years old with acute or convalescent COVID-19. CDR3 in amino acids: CASSEAGGAFQPQHF. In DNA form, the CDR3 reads TGTGCCAGCAGTGAAGCGGGCGGGGCCTTTCAGCCCCAGCATTTT.